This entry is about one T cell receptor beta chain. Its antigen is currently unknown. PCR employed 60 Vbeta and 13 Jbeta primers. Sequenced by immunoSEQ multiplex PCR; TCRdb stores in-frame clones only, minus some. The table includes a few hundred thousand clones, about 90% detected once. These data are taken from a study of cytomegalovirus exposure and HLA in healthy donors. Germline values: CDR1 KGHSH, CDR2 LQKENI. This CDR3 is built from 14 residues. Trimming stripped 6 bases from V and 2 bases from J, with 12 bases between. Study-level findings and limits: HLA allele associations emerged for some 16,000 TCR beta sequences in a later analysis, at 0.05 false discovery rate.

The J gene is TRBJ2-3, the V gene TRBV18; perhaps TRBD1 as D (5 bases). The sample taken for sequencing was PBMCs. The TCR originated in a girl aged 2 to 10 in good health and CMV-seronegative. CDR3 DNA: TGTGCCAGCTCGCCAAGGGGCCTCACAGATACGCAGTATTTT. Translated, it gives CASSPRGLTDTQYF.